Listed below are T cell receptor beta chains from one sample, sequenced in a study of blood T cell repertoires in COVID-19. Measured with immunoSEQ multiplex PCR; TCRdb has only the in-frame clones, and not every one. The table records approximately 220,000 clones, 84% of them present only once. Sequencing was done on a sample of PBMCs or T cells enriched from blood (not recorded which). These receptors were obtained from a woman aged 40 to 50 who had recovered from COVID-19. Each CDR3 is given with its conserved first and last residue. The D gene is left open where the match is weak. The size field is filled for only some rows; it gives once, few, many or a size class.

CASRGGVDYTDTQYF,TGTGCCAGCAGGGGAGGCGTGGACTACACAGATACGCAGTATTTT,.,.,TRBJ2-3,TRBV2
CAISEQAGRELFF,TGTGCCATCAGTGAACAGGCCGGCCGGGAGCTGTTTTTT,.,few,TRBJ2-2,TRBV10-3
CASSRRTGETEAFF,TGTGCCAGCAGTAGACGGACAGGGGAGACTGAAGCTTTCTTT,TRBD1,.,TRBJ1-1,TRBV6-5
CASSHVEQVYGYTF,TGTGCCAGCAGCCATGTCGAACAGGTCTATGGCTACACCTTC,.,.,TRBJ1-2,TRBV3-1/TRBV3-2
CAWSFGRNTEAFF,TGTGCCTGGAGTTTTGGTAGGAACACTGAAGCTTTCTTT,.,few,TRBJ1-1,TRBV30
CASSGPGQGGYEQFF,TGTGCCAGCAGCGGGCCGGGACAGGGGGGCTATGAGCAGTTCTTC,TRBD1,.,TRBJ2-1,TRBV6-5
CASSLELAGSYNEQFF,TGTGCCAGCAGCTTAGAACTAGCGGGCTCCTACAATGAGCAGTTCTTC,TRBD2,.,TRBJ2-1,TRBV7-2
CASSRSSPYNEQFF,TGTGCCAGCAGCCGATCTAGTCCCTACAATGAGCAGTTCTTC,.,.,TRBJ2-1,TRBV11-3
CASRRQGVTEQYF,TGTGCCAGCAGGAGACAGGGGGTAACCGAGCAGTACTTC,TRBD1,.,TRBJ2-7,TRBV6-5
CASSQDRGQTGELFF,TGCGCCAGCAGCCAAGACCGAGGCCAAACCGGGGAGCTGTTTTTT,.,.,TRBJ2-2,TRBV4-3
CACQGSTDTQYF,TGTGCCTGTCAGGGATCCACAGATACGCAGTATTTT,.,.,TRBJ2-3,TRBV12-3/TRBV12-4
CASSESESTDTQYF,TGTGCCAGCAGTGAAAGCGAGAGCACAGATACGCAGTATTTT,.,.,TRBJ2-3,TRBV2